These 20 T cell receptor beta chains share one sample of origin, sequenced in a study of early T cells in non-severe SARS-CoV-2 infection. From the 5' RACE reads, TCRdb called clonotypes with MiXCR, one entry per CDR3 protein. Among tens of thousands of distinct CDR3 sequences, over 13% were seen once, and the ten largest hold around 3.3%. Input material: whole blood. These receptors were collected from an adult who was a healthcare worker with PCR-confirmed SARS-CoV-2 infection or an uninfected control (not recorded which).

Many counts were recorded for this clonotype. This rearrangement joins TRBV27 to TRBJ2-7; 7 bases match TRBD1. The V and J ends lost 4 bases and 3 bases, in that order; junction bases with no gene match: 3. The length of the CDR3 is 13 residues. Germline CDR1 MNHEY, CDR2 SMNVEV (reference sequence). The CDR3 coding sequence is TGTGCCAGCAGTTCACGGGACAGCTACGAGCAGTACTTC. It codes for CASSSRDSYEQYF.

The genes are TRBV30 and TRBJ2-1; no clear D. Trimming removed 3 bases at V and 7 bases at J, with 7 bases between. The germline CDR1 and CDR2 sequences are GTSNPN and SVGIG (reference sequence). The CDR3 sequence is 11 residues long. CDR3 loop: CAWRLWNEQFF. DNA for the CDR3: TGTGCCTGGAGATTGTGGAATGAGCAGTTCTTC.

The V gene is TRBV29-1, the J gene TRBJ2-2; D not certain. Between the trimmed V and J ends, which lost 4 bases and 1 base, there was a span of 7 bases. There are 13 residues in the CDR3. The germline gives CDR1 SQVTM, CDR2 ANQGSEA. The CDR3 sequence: CSVGGLNTGELFF. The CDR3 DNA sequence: TGCAGCGTTGGAGGATTGAACACCGGGGAGCTGTTTTTT.

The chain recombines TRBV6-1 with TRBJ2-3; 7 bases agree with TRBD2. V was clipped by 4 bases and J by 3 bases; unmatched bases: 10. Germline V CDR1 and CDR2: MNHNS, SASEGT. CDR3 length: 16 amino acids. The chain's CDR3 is CASSAGGLPGTDTQYF. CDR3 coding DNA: TGTGCCAGCAGTGCTGGGGGACTACCCGGGACAGATACGCAGTATTTT.

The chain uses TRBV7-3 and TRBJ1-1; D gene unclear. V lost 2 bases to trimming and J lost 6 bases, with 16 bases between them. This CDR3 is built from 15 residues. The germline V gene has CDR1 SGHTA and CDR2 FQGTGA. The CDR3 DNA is TGTGCCAGCAGCTTAGACGCGACGCCCGCCGCTGAAGCTTTCTTT. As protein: CASSLDATPAAEAFF.

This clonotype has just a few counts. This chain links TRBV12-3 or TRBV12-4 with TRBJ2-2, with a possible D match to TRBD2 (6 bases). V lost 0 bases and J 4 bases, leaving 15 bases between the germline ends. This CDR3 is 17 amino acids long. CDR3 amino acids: CASSLARVVAVTGELFF. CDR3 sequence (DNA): TGTGCCAGCAGTTTAGCTAGGGTTGTAGCGGTCACCGGGGAGCTGTTTTTT.

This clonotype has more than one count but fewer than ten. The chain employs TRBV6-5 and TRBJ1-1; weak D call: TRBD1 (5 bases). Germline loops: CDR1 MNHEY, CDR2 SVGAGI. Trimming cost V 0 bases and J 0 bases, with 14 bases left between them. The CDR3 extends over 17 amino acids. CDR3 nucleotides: TGTGCCAGCAGTTACTCTCTTTCTGAGGGGCTGAACACTGAAGCTTTCTTT. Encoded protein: CASSYSLSEGLNTEAFF.

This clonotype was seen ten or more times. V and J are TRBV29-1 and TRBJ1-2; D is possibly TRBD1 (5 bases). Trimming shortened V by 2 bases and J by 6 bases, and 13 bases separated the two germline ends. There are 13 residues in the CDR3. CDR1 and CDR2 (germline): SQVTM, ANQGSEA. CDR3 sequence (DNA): TGCAGCGTTGAACTGGTCCGGGGGAATGGCTACACCTTC. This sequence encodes CSVELVRGNGYTF.

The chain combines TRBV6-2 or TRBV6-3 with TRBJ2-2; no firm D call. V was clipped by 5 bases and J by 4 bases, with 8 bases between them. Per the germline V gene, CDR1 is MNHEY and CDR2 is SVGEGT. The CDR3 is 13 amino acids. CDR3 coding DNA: TGTGCCAGCAGTCCCCACGGCACCGGGGAGCTGTTTTTT. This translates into CASSPHGTGELFF.

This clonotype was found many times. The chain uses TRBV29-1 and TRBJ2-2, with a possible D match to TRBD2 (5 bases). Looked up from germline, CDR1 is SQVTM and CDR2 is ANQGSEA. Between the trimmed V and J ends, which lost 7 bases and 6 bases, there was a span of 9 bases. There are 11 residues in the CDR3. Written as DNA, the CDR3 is TGCAGCGCCCGGACTTCCGGGGAGCTGTTTTTT. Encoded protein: CSARTSGELFF.

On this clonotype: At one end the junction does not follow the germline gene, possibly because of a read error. The CDR3 region is CSARDPQAGTLNSGELFF. The DNA for the CDR3 is TGCAGTGCTAGAGACCCACAAGCCGGGACCTTGAACTCCGGGGAGCTGTTTTTT. The chain couples TRBV20-1 to TRBJ2-2, with D tentatively TRBD1 or TRBD2 (5 bases each). CDR1 is DFQATT and CDR2 is SNEGSKA in the germline V gene (reference sequence). The CDR3 has 18 amino acids.

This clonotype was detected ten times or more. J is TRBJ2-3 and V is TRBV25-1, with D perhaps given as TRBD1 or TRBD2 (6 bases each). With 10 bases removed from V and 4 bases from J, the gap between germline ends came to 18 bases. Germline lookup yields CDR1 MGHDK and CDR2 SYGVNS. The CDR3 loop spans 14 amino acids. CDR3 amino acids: CATTKGGAADTQYF. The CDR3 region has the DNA TGTGCCACTACGAAGGGGGGTGCGGCAGATACGCAGTATTTT.

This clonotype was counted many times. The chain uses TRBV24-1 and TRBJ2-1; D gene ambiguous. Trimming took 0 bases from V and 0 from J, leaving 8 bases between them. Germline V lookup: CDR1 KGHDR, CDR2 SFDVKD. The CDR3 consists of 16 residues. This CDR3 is CATSDLYLSSYNEQFF. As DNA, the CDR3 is TGTGCCACCAGTGATTTGTACCTAAGCTCCTACAATGAGCAGTTCTTC.

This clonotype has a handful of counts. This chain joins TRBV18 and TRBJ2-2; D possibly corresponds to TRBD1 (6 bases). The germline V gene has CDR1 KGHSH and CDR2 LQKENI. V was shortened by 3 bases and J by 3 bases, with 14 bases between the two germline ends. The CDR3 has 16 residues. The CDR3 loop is CASSPVRRTDTGELFF. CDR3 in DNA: TGTGCCAGCTCACCGGTTAGACGGACAGACACCGGGGAGCTGTTTTTT. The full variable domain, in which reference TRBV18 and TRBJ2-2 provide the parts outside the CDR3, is NAGVMQNPRHLVRRRGQEARLRCSPMKGHSHVYWYRQLPEEGLKFMVYLQKENIIDESGMPKERFSAEFPKEGPSILRIQQVVRGDSAAYFCASSPVRRTDTGELFFGEGSRLTVL.

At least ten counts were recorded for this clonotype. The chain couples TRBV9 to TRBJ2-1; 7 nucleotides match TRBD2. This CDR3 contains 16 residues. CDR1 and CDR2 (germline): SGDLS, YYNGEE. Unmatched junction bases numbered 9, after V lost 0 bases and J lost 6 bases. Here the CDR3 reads CASSVARLAGGNEQFF. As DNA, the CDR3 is TGTGCCAGCAGCGTAGCTCGACTAGCTGGCGGCAATGAGCAGTTCTTC. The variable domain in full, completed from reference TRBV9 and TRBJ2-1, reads DSGVTQTPKHLITATGQRVTLRCSPRSGDLSVYWYQQSLDQGLQFLIQYYNGEERAKGNILERFSAQQFPDLHSELNLSSLELGDSALYFCASSVARLAGGNEQFFGPGTRLTVL.

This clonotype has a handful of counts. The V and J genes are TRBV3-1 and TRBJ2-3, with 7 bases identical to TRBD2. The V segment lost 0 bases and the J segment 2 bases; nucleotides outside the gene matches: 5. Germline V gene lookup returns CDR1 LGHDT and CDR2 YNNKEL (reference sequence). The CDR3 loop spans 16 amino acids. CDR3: CASSQDMGGNTDTQYF. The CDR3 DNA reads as TGTGCCAGCAGCCAAGATATGGGAGGGAACACAGATACGCAGTATTTT.

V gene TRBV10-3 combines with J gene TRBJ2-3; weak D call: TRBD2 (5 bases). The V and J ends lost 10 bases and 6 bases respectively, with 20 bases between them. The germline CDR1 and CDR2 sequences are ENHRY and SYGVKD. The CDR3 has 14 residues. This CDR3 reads CATGSRTPTDTQYF. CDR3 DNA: TGTGCCACAGGCTCAAGGACTCCCACCGATACGCAGTATTTT.

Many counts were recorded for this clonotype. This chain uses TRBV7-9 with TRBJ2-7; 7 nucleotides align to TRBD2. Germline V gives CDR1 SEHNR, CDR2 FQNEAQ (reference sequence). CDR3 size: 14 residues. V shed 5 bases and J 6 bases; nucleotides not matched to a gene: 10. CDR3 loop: CASSKSEGGLEQYF. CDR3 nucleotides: TGTGCCAGCAGCAAATCTGAGGGAGGGCTCGAGCAGTACTTC.

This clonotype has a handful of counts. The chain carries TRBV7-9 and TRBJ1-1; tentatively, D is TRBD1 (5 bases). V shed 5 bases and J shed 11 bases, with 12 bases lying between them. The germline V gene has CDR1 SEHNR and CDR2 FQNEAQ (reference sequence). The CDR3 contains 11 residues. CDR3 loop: CASSETGLAFF. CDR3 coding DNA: TGTGCCAGCAGCGAAACAGGCCTCGCTTTCTTT. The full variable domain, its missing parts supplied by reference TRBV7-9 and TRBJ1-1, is DTGVSQNPRHKITKRGQNVTFRCDPISEHNRLYWYRQTLGQGPEFLTYFQNEAQLEKSRLLSDRFSAERPKGSFSTLEIQRTEQGDSAMYLCASSETGLAFFGQGTRLTVV.

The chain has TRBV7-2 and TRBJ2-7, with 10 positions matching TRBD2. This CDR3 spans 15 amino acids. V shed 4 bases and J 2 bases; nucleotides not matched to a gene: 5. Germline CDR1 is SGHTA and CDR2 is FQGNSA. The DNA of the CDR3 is TGTGCCAGCAGCTCGAGCGGGAGGGCCCCCTACGAGCAGTACTTC. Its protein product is CASSSSGRAPYEQYF.